This T cell receptor beta chain was documented in a study of T cells in Graves' hyperthyroidism and ophthalmopathy. General observations from the study: In blood, most of the thyroid clonotypes expanded above 0.001 were also present.

Disease lasting under 3 months, a NOSPECS grade of at least 4, and a Clinical Activity Score of at least 3 were features of the ophthalmopathy patients. Based on clinical symptoms, serum thyroxine and TRAb, thyroid ultrasound and orbital computed tomography, diagnoses were reached. Cells are PBMCs isolated from roughly 10 ml of fresh blood. The CDR3 length is 16 residues. Trimming cost V 7 bases and J 1 base, with 17 bases left between them. Germline CDR1 reads SNHLY; CDR2 reads FYNNEI. Using RNA transcripts as the source, TCR beta CDR3 regions were amplified. TCR CDR3 regions were first amplified by RT-PCR with HTBI primers. TCRdb called the multiplex PCR reads again in MiXCR, with one record for every CDR3 protein. Among around 490,000 distinct CDR3 sequences, about 20% were seen once, and the ten largest hold 47%. This clonotype appeared once. Antigen specificity is unknown.

This sequence was found in a man aged 40-49 years with Graves' ophthalmopathy. The V call is TRBV2, the J call TRBJ1-5; possible D gene TRBD1, 6 bases. Sequenced material: blood. The CDR3: CASNGLAGGSNQPQHF. The CDR3 region has the DNA TGTGCCAGCAACGGACTAGCGGGGGGCAGCAATCAGCCCCAGCATTTT.